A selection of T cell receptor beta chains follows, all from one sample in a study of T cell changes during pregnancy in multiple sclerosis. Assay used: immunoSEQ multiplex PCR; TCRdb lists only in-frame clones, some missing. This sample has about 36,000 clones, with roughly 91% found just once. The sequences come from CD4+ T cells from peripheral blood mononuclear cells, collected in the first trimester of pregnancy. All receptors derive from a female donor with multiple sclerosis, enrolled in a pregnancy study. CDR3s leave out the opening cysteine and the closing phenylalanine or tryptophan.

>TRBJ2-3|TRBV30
AWNGRAADTQY
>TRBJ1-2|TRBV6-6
ATSLGGPQNYGYT
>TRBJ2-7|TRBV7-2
ASSFGQGPYEQY
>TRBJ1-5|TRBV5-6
ASSLVDQPQH
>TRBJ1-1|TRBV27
ASSLRGQGNTEAF
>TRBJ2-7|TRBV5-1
ASSPDGTTSYEQY
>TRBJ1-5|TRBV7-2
ASSPDRAGQPQH
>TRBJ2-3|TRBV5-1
ASKTSGGFDTQY
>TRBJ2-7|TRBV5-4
ASSFDSRNEQY
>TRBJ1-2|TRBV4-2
ASSQEDRIGGYT
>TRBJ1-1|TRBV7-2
ASRLATVEAF
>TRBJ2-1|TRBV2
ASSARAGYDNEQF
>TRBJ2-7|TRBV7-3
ASSAQGGEQY
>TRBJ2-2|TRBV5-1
ASSRGHPNTGELF
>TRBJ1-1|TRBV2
ASSGRTTNTEAF
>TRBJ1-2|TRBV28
ASSPSTGRPNYGYT
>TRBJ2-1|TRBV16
ASKRGSNNEQF
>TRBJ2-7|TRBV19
ASSMQQGVPSYEQY
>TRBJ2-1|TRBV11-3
ASSLAAYNEQF
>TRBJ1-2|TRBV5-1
ASSSTGITNYGYT
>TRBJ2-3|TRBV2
ASSALAGVGTDTQY
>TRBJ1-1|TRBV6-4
ASSSKGEAF